What follows are 29 T cell receptor beta chains derived from one specimen sequenced in a study of T cells in localized non-small cell lung cancer. Method: immunoSEQ multiplex PCR; TCRdb's copy keeps in-frame clones and lacks some. The sample lists about 29,000 clones, 80% to 90% occurring once. This material consisted of peripheral blood, taken before any cancer treatment. The source is a woman aged 40-70 years with stage I lung adenocarcinoma.

The chain carries TRBV5-6 and TRBJ2-7; D may be TRBD2 (7 bases). The CDR3 is 14 amino acids. Germline CDR1 and CDR2: SGHDT and YYEEEE. V was shortened by 3 bases and J by 6 bases, with 16 bases between the two germline ends. The CDR3 nucleotides read TGTGCCAGCAGCTGGGGGGGGCCCCTTTTCGAGCAGTACTTC. Its translation is CASSWGGPLFEQYF.

This chain links TRBV28 with TRBJ1-2; TRBD1 matches 7 bases. The CDR3 spans 13 residues. The germline V gene encodes CDR1 MDHEN and CDR2 SYDVKM. The V segment lost 6 bases and the J segment 4 bases; nucleotides outside the gene matches: 5. The CDR3 DNA sequence: TGTGCCAGCAGACGGACAGGAGTCTATGGCTACACCTTC. Residues: CASRRTGVYGYTF.

V gene TRBV5-1 combines with J gene TRBJ1-5; TRBD1 might be the D (6 bases). The CDR3 covers 14 residues. Germline values: CDR1 SGHRS, CDR2 YFSETQ. V was trimmed by 0 bases and J by 2 bases, leaving 6 bases between them. The CDR3 bases are TGCGCCAGCAGCTTGGAGGGGGGCAATCAGCCCCAGCATTTT. It codes for CASSLEGGNQPQHF.

This clone was counted a single time. V is TRBV18 and J is TRBJ2-3, with 12 nucleotides matching TRBD1. This CDR3 contains 19 residues. V shed 3 bases, J shed 2 bases, and the junction held 12 bases outside the gene matches. CDR1 is KGHSH, CDR2 LQKENI, per germline. The CDR3 DNA reads TGTGCCAGCTCACCCTGGGGACAGGGGGCCTATACCCTCACAGATACGCAGTATTTT. Protein sequence: CASSPWGQGAYTLTDTQYF. Supplemented by reference TRBV18 and TRBJ2-3, the full variable domain reads NAGVMQNPRHLVRRRGQEARLRCSPMKGHSHVYWYRQLPEEGLKFMVYLQKENIIDESGMPKERFSAEFPKEGPSILRIQQVVRGDSAAYFCASSPWGQGAYTLTDTQYFGPGTRLTVL.

This chain links TRBV9 with TRBJ2-1; no firm D call. Trimming left V 3 bases short and J 6 bases short, with 10 bases between. The CDR3 spans 13 residues. Germline V lookup: CDR1 SGDLS, CDR2 YYNGEE. The CDR3 here is CASSASSGNEQFF. The DNA for the CDR3 is TGTGCCAGCAGCGCATCTAGTGGCAATGAGCAGTTCTTC.

The J gene is TRBJ2-7, the V gene TRBV7-6; 9 nucleotides align to TRBD1. The CDR3 spans 15 residues. V gave up 5 bases and J gave up 3 bases; unmatched junction bases: 8. Germline V gives CDR1 SGHVS, CDR2 FNYEAQ. The CDR3 loop reads CASSPRTGANYEQYF. CDR3 sequence (DNA): TGTGCCAGCAGCCCCCGGACAGGGGCGAACTACGAGCAGTACTTC. The full variable domain, rest sourced from reference TRBV7-6 and TRBJ2-7, is GAGVSQSPRYKVTKRGQDVALRCDPISGHVSLYWYRQALGQGPEFLTYFNYEAQQDKSGLPNDRFSAERPEGSISTLTIQRTEQRDSAMYRCASSPRTGANYEQYFGPGTRLTVT.

This clone was seen a handful of times. The V call is TRBV7-8, the J call TRBJ2-7; 9 nucleotides agree with TRBD1. CDR1 and CDR2 (germline): SGHVS, FQNEAQ. J lost 5 bases, V lost 7 bases, and 12 bases had no gene match. The CDR3 spans 15 residues. This CDR3 reads CASMPGQGKANEQYF. DNA for the CDR3: TGTGCCAGCATGCCGGGACAGGGAAAAGCTAACGAGCAGTACTTC.

This clone was seen once. CDR3 in amino acids: CASSFFTGELFF. The DNA for the CDR3 is TGTGCCAGCAGTTTTTTCACCGGGGAGCTGTTTTTT. The chain recombines TRBV28 with TRBJ2-2; D is ambiguous. This CDR3 spans 12 amino acids. V lost 3 bases and J 4 bases, leaving 3 bases between the germline ends. From germline, CDR1 is MDHEN and CDR2 SYDVKM.

The V and J genes are TRBV27 and TRBJ2-7; TRBD1 aligns across 7 bases. Trimming removed 6 bases from V and 3 bases from J; junction bases left unmatched: 14. The germline gives CDR1 MNHEY, CDR2 SMNVEV (reference sequence). This CDR3 spans 16 amino acids. This CDR3 is CASSPRQGAGSYEQYF. In DNA, the CDR3 is TGTGCCAGCAGCCCTAGACAGGGTGCGGGTAGCTACGAGCAGTACTTC.

This sequence joins TRBV7-9 and TRBJ2-7; no definite D call. The CDR3 runs 14 residues. Germline CDR1 reads SEHNR; CDR2 reads FQNEAQ (reference sequence). V was trimmed by 3 bases and J by 2 bases, leaving 11 bases between them. CDR3 sequence (DNA): TGTGCCAGCAGCTTCGCCAGCATTCCCTACGAGCAGTACTTC. This codes for CASSFASIPYEQYF.

This chain links TRBV28 with TRBJ1-1; D call uncertain. The CDR3 totals 15 residues. The germline V and J ends were trimmed by 1 base and 1 base, with 10 bases remaining between them. Germline-derived CDR1 and CDR2 are MDHEN and SYDVKM. CDR3 loop: CASSLYGEANTEAFF. In DNA form, the CDR3 reads TGTGCCAGCAGTTTATACGGGGAGGCGAACACTGAAGCTTTCTTT. The whole variable domain, remainder taken from reference TRBV28 and TRBJ1-1, is DVKVTQSSRYLVKRTGEKVFLECVQDMDHENMFWYRQDPGLGLRLIYFSYDVKMKEKGDIPEGYSVSREKKERFSLILESASTNQTSMYLCASSLYGEANTEAFFGQGTRLTVV.

V gene TRBV4-1 combines with J gene TRBJ2-7; 8 nucleotides line up with TRBD1. The junction had 6 bases not matched to a gene; V was cut back by 2 bases and J by 3 bases. Per germline, CDR1 MGHRA and CDR2 YSYEKL. This CDR3 is built from 15 residues. The CDR3 region is CASSQYRGSYYEQYF. As DNA, the CDR3 is TGCGCCAGCAGCCAATACAGGGGGTCATACTACGAGCAGTACTTC.

This clone has a handful of counts. The V gene is TRBV19, the J gene TRBJ2-7, with D possibly TRBD1 on 5 matching bases. Germline CDR1 is LNHDA and CDR2 is SQIVND (reference sequence). This CDR3 is built from 13 residues. The V end lost 1 base, the J end lost 6 bases, and 10 bases lay between the germline ends. DNA of the CDR3: TGTGCCAGTAGTATAGGCCAGGGCGGCGAGCAGTACTTC. This gives the protein CASSIGQGGEQYF.

This clone appeared a few times. The chain uses TRBV4-1 and TRBJ2-3, with D possibly TRBD2 on 5 matching bases. Trimming took 3 bases from V and 6 from J, leaving 10 bases between them. The CDR3 length is 13 residues. CDR1 and CDR2 (germline): MGHRA, YSYEKL. In DNA form, the CDR3 reads TGCGCCAGCAGCCAGAGCGGAATTGATACGCAGTATTTT. Protein: CASSQSGIDTQYF.

The chain combines TRBV6-5 with TRBJ1-1; D uncertain. The CDR3 length is 16 residues. V was pared by 0 bases and J by 1 base, with 12 bases between. Germline V gene data show CDR1 as MNHEY and CDR2 as SVGAGI. CDR3 nucleotides: TGTGCCAGCAGTTACTCACGGCCCAGGACGAACACTGAAGCTTTCTTT. Amino acids: CASSYSRPRTNTEAFF.

The gene calls are TRBV18 and TRBJ1-1, with TRBD1 as a possible D gene (6 bases). Germline V gene lookup returns CDR1 KGHSH and CDR2 LQKENI. V lost 2 bases, J lost 0 bases, and 13 bases lay in between. The CDR3 covers 16 residues. The CDR3 is CASSPDGGLMNTEAFF. The CDR3 DNA reads as TGTGCCAGCTCACCAGATGGGGGCCTCATGAACACTGAAGCTTTCTTT.

This chain connects TRBV19 to TRBJ1-4; TRBD1 is a possible D gene (5 bases). Trimming cost V 5 bases and J 3 bases, with 13 bases left between them. Looked up from germline, CDR1 is LNHDA and CDR2 is SQIVND (reference sequence). This CDR3 is 15 amino acids long. The CDR3 loop reads CASSFQGAPNEKLFF. The CDR3 bases are TGTGCCAGTAGTTTCCAGGGAGCGCCTAATGAAAAACTGTTTTTT.

The chain recombines TRBV5-1 with TRBJ2-7, with 7 bases fitting TRBD1. J was trimmed by 2 bases and V by 3 bases; bases with no gene match: 2. Germline V lookup: CDR1 SGHRS, CDR2 YFSETQ. There are 13 residues in the CDR3. DNA of the CDR3: TGCGCCAGCAGCTGGGACAGCCCCTACGAGCAGTACTTC. This translates into CASSWDSPYEQYF.

The chain is built from TRBV5-4 and TRBJ2-5, with D possibly TRBD1 on 5 matching bases. Trimming shortened V by 1 base and J by 2 bases, and 15 bases separated the two germline ends. The CDR3 sequence is 16 residues long. The germline V gene has CDR1 SGHNT and CDR2 YYREEE (reference sequence). The CDR3 DNA reads TGTGCCAGCAGCTTGAACGCAGGGCCGATTCAAGAGACCCAGTACTTC. Protein sequence: CASSLNAGPIQETQYF. Looking up the rest from reference TRBV5-4 and TRBJ2-5 gives the full variable domain: ETGVTQSPTHLIKTRGQQVTLRCSSQSGHNTVSWYQQALGQGPQFIFQYYREEENGRGNFPPRFSGLQFPNYSSELNVNALELDDSALYLCASSLNAGPIQETQYFGPGTRLLVL.

The V call is TRBV6-5, the J call TRBJ1-2, with D unresolved. The germline V gene has CDR1 MNHEY and CDR2 SVGAGI. This CDR3 is 14 amino acids long. The V and J ends lost 6 bases and 0 bases respectively, with 11 bases between them. CDR3 sequence (DNA): TGTGCCAGCAGCCTGGCCTTCGCTAACTATGGCTACACCTTC. Protein: CASSLAFANYGYTF.

The rearrangement joins TRBV2 to TRBJ1-5; D not resolved. V was shortened by 4 bases and J by 4 bases, with 11 bases between the two germline ends. The CDR3 has 14 amino acids. Germline V gene sequence: CDR1 SNHLY, CDR2 FYNNEI. CDR3 region: CASSGRAANQPQHF. CDR3 DNA sequence: TGTGCCAGCAGTGGGAGGGCAGCGAATCAGCCCCAGCATTTT.

This rearrangement joins TRBV9 to TRBJ2-1; D may be TRBD2 (7 bases). CDR1 SGDLS and CDR2 YYNGEE come from the germline V gene. V shed 4 bases and J shed 9 bases, with 17 bases lying between them. This CDR3 has 14 residues. The CDR3 DNA reads TGTGCCAGCAGCAAGGGGGACTACGCAAGTGAGCAGTTCTTC. This translates into CASSKGDYASEQFF.

This chain links TRBV2 with TRBJ2-1, with D perhaps TRBD1 (5 bases). Between the trimmed V and J ends, which lost 6 bases and 9 bases, there was a span of 9 bases. This CDR3 spans 11 amino acids. Germline V gene lookup returns CDR1 SNHLY and CDR2 FYNNEI. The CDR3 sequence: CASRQDSEQFF. The CDR3 nucleotides read TGTGCCAGCAGACAGGATTCTGAGCAGTTCTTC.

The CDR3 region is CASSPQGSGGANTGELFF. CDR3 bases: TGCGCCAGCAGCCCCCAGGGTAGCGGGGGCGCGAACACCGGGGAGCTGTTTTTT. The rearrangement links TRBV4-3 to TRBJ2-2; the match to TRBD2 covers 9 bases. This CDR3 comprises 18 residues. J lost 0 bases, V lost 4 bases, and 9 bases had no gene match. Per the germline V gene, CDR1 is LGHNA and CDR2 is YSLEER.

The V and J genes are TRBV18 and TRBJ1-2, with a weak D call TRBD1 (6 bases). CDR3 size: 14 residues. V was cut by 3 bases and J by 6 bases, with 14 bases left in between. Looked up from germline, CDR1 is KGHSH and CDR2 is LQKENI. In nucleotides, the CDR3 is TGTGCCAGCTCACCGACAGGCCCTGGAGATGGCTACACCTTC. Amino acid sequence: CASSPTGPGDGYTF. The full variable domain, completed using reference TRBV18 and TRBJ1-2, is NAGVMQNPRHLVRRRGQEARLRCSPMKGHSHVYWYRQLPEEGLKFMVYLQKENIIDESGMPKERFSAEFPKEGPSILRIQQVVRGDSAAYFCASSPTGPGDGYTFGSGTRLTVV.

This chain links TRBV5-4 with TRBJ2-7; 9 bases match TRBD1. The CDR3 runs 13 residues. V lost 4 bases and J lost 7; bases outside the gene matches: 6. Germline lookup yields CDR1 SGHNT and CDR2 YYREEE (reference sequence). The CDR3 DNA sequence: TGTGCCAGCAGCCGGGACAGGGACAGGGAGCAGTACTTC. This encodes CASSRDRDREQYF.

The rearrangement links TRBV5-1 to TRBJ1-1, with 8 bases fitting TRBD1. Trimming at V came to 4 bases and at J to 1 base, leaving 3 bases not matched to a gene. This CDR3 region has 14 residues. Per the germline V gene, CDR1 is SGHRS and CDR2 is YFSETQ. Here the CDR3 reads CASSPGTGNTEAFF. CDR3 bases: TGCGCCAGCAGCCCCGGGACAGGGAACACTGAAGCTTTCTTT.

Here the CDR3 reads CASTRGRGNEQFF. CDR3 DNA sequence: TGCGCCAGCACGAGAGGGAGGGGAAATGAGCAGTTCTTC. This chain joins TRBV5-1 and TRBJ2-1; 7 nucleotides line up with TRBD2. From germline, CDR1 is SGHRS and CDR2 YFSETQ. V was pared by 6 bases and J by 7 bases, with 7 bases of the junction left unmatched. CDR3 length equals 13 residues. Full variable domain (remainder filled in from reference TRBV5-1 and TRBJ2-1): KAGVTQTPRYLIKTRGQQVTLSCSPISGHRSVSWYQQTPGQGLQFLFEYFSETQRNKGNFPGRFSGRQFSNSRSEMNVSTLELGDSALYLCASTRGRGNEQFFGPGTRLTVL.

The table lists this clone with a count of one. This chain uses TRBV30 with TRBJ2-5, with D tentatively TRBD2 (5 bases). Germline V gene lookup returns CDR1 GTSNPN and CDR2 SVGIG (reference sequence). The CDR3 contains 13 residues. V was pared by 3 bases and J by 5 bases, with 13 bases between. CDR3 loop: CAWRAFGEETQYF. The CDR3 region has the DNA TGTGCCTGGAGGGCCTTTGGGGAGGAGACCCAGTACTTC. Drawing the rest from reference TRBV30 and TRBJ2-5, the complete variable domain is SQTIHQWPATLVQPVGSPLSLECTVEGTSNPNLYWYRQAAGRGLQLLFYSVGIGQISSEVPQNLSASRPQDRQFILSSKKLLLSDSGFYLCAWRAFGEETQYFGPGTRLLVL.